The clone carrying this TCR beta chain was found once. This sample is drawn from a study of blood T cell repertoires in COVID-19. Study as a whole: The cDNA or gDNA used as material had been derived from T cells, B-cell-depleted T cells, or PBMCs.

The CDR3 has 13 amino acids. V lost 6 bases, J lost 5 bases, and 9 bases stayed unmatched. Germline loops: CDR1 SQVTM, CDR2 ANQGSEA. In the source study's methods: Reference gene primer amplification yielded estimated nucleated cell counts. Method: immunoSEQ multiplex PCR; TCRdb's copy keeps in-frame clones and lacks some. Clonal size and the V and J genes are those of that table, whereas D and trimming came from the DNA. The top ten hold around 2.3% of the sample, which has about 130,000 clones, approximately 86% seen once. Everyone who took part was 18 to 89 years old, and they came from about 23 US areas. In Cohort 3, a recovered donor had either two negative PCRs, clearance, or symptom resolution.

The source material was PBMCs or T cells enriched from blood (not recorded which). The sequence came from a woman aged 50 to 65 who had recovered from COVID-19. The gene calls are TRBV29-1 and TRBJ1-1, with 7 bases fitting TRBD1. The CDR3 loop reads CSVDGQARTEAFF. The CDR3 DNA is TGCAGCGTCGACGGACAGGCGAGGACTGAAGCTTTCTTT.